This TCR beta chain was recorded in a study of identical twins. CDR1 SGHTS and CDR2 YDEGEE come from the germline V gene. The CDR3 is made up of 14 amino acids. V shed 4 bases and J shed 9 bases, with 16 bases lying between them. TCRdb re-called the 5' RACE reads with MiXCR, one entry per CDR3 protein. This sample has under 1 million distinct CDR3 sequences, with 9% to 15% found just once. This same sample was also taken into another study, of yellow fever vaccine responses in identical twins.

Sequences were obtained from PBMCs. The gene calls are TRBV5-8 and TRBJ2-2, with D tentatively TRBD2 (6 bases). The TCR comes from a woman younger than 35 in good health. The CDR3 is CASSSGLLPRELFF. The CDR3 nucleotides read TGTGCCAGCAGCAGCGGGCTCCTCCCAAGGGAGCTGTTTTTT. The complete variable domain, with remaining parts taken from reference TRBV5-8 and TRBJ2-2, reads EAGVTQSPTHLIKTRGQQATLRCSPISGHTSVYWYQQALGLGLQFLLWYDEGEERNRGNFPPRFSGRQFPNYSSELNVNALELEDSALYLCASSSGLLPRELFFGEGSRLTVL.